Here is one T cell receptor beta chain with its context. The same CDR3 also results from other DNA sequences found in this sample. This entry belongs to a study of OX40 agonist ivuxolimab in advanced cancers. The CDR3 consists of 15 residues. The V segment lost 1 base and the J segment 2 bases; nucleotides outside the gene matches: 2. Germline V lookup: CDR1 LNHDA, CDR2 SQIVND (reference sequence). Using immunoSEQ multiplex PCR, the repertoire was profiled, and TCRdb retains in-frame clones only, with some absent. This table holds more than 45,000 clones, just over 85% found once. This specimen consisted of CD4+ or CD8+ T cells sorted from blood, obtained in a trial of the OX40 agonist ivuxolimab. The rearrangement uses TRBV19 and TRBJ1-2; 9 nucleotides agree with TRBD1. This receptor was identified in an adult with an advanced solid tumor such as melanoma, head and neck, liver or kidney cancer. The CDR3 bases are TGTGCCAGTAGTATAGGCGGGACAGGGAACTATGGCTACACCTTC. Protein sequence: CASSIGGTGNYGYTF.